Shown below are 8 T cell receptor beta chains from a single sample sequenced in a study of blood T cell repertoires in COVID-19. Using immunoSEQ multiplex PCR, the repertoire was profiled, and TCRdb retains in-frame clones only, with some absent. The table shows 200,000 to 250,000 clones, with roughly nine tenths occurring only once. Specimen: peripheral blood. These receptors were taken from a man aged 18 to 35 with active or convalescent COVID-19.

This rearrangement joins TRBV6-1 to TRBJ2-1; 12 positions agree with TRBD2. The V gene's germline CDR1 is MNHNS and CDR2 SASEGT. The J segment lost 1 base and the V segment lost 4 bases, leaving 5 bases of the junction unmatched. This CDR3 region has 17 residues. The CDR3 sequence is CASSVLAGGPSYNEQFF. CDR3 nucleotide sequence: TGTGCCAGCAGTGTCCTAGCGGGAGGGCCATCCTACAATGAGCAGTTCTTC.

The V and J genes are TRBV15 and TRBJ1-5, with TRBD1 matching 9 bases. CDR1 and CDR2 from the germline V gene are LNHNV and YYDKDF (reference sequence). Losses at the gene ends were 2 bases for V and 6 bases for J; bases not matched to a gene: 11. The CDR3 totals 17 residues. In DNA form, the CDR3 reads TGTGCCACCAGCAGATCCGGGACAGGGCGTTGGTTTCAGCCCCAGCATTTT. It translates to CATSRSGTGRWFQPQHF.

V usage is TRBV5-1 and J usage is TRBJ2-7; TRBD1 agrees at 10 bases. This CDR3 contains 14 residues. Trimming cost V 0 bases and J 3 bases; bases outside gene matches: 0. Germline V gene lookup returns CDR1 SGHRS and CDR2 YFSETQ. The CDR3 region is CASSLGTGGYEQYF. Written as DNA, the CDR3 is TGCGCCAGCAGCTTGGGGACAGGGGGCTACGAGCAGTACTTC.

The chain uses TRBV28 and TRBJ1-1; 10 bases match TRBD1. Trimming cost V 3 bases and J 1 base; bases outside gene matches: 11. Germline V CDR1 and CDR2: MDHEN, SYDVKM. The CDR3 has 18 amino acids. Written as DNA, the CDR3 is TGTGCCAGCAGTTTTTTGGGGTCATGGGACAGGGGGAACACTGAAGCTTTCTTT. It specifies CASSFLGSWDRGNTEAFF.

The V and J genes are TRBV29-1 and TRBJ2-1, with 7 bases lining up with TRBD1. The CDR3 runs to 15 residues. V shed 6 bases, J shed 0 bases, and the junction held 8 bases outside the gene matches. Germline V gene lookup returns CDR1 SQVTM and CDR2 ANQGSEA. The CDR3 bases are TGCAGCGTCGACCGGGGACAGAACTCCTACAATGAGCAGTTCTTC. This sequence encodes CSVDRGQNSYNEQFF.

This chain joins TRBV5-1 and TRBJ2-1; 9 bases agree with TRBD2. V lost 3 bases to trimming and J lost 1 base; unmatched junction nucleotides: 17. Germline CDR1 and CDR2: SGHRS and YFSETQ. This CDR3 region has 20 residues. The chain's CDR3 is CASSSPDSLTSGESYNEQFF. In DNA, the CDR3 is TGCGCCAGCAGCTCACCGGACTCGTTGACTAGCGGAGAATCCTACAATGAGCAGTTCTTC.

The chain employs TRBV3-1 (or the pseudogene TRBV3-2) and TRBJ2-5; TRBD2 agrees at 7 bases. CDR1 LGHDT and CDR2 YNNKEL come from the germline V gene (reference sequence). The CDR3 spans 17 residues. The junction had 9 bases not matched to a gene; V was cut back by 0 bases and J by 2 bases. The DNA for the CDR3 is TGTGCCAGCAGCCAAGATTCACGGGGAGGGCTGCAAGAGACCCAGTACTTC. Protein product: CASSQDSRGGLQETQYF.

The genes are TRBV9 and TRBJ2-1; TRBD1 matches at 9 bases. This CDR3 has 12 amino acids. In germline, CDR1 is SGDLS, CDR2 YYNGEE. With V trimmed by 4 bases and J by 16 bases, 9 bases remained unmatched. The CDR3 sequence: CASSPGQGSGFF. The DNA of the CDR3 is TGTGCCAGCAGCCCCGGACAGGGGAGTGGATTCTTC.